The clone carrying this TCR beta chain was found many times. No antigen is known for it. Authors of the study amplified TCR beta CDR3 regions from RNA transcripts. The TCR CDR3 was amplified in a first-round RT-PCR using the HTBI primer set. TCRdb passed the multiplex PCR reads through MiXCR, listing each CDR3 protein once. The sample includes around 620,000 distinct CDR3 sequences, about 43% seen only once; the top ten take under 20%. These data come from a study of T cells in Graves' hyperthyroidism and ophthalmopathy. Patients with uncontrolled infections, other autoimmune diseases, pregnancy or lactation were excluded. Whole-study results and caveats: Median prediction lead before ophthalmopathy onset was 6 to 8 months with the model. Expanded thyroid clonotypes (above 0.001) were mostly also found in blood.

Trimming removed 3 bases from V and 3 bases from J, with 2 bases in between. This CDR3 is built from 11 residues. This chain links TRBV12-3 or TRBV12-4 with TRBJ1-1; D is undetermined. The TCR comes from an adult woman with Graves' disease, either hyperthyroidism or ophthalmopathy (not recorded which). The sequenced sample was peripheral blood or thyroid tissue (not recorded which). Here the CDR3 DNA reads TGTGCCAGCAGTTTTCACACTGAAGCTTTCTTT. Protein product: CASSFHTEAFF.